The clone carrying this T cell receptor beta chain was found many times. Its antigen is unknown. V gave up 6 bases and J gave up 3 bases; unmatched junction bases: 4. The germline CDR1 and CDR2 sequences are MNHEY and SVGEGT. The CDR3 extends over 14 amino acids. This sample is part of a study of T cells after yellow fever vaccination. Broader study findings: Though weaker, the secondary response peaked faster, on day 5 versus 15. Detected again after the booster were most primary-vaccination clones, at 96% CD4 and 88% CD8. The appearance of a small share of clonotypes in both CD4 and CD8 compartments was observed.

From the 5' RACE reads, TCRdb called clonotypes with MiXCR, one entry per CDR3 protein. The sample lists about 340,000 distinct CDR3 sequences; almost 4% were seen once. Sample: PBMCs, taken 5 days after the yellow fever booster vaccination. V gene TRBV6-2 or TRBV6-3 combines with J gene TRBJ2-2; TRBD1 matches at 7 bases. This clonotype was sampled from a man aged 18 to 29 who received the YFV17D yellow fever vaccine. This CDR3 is CASRTGDDTGELFF. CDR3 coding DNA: TGTGCCAGCAGAACAGGGGACGACACCGGGGAGCTGTTTTTT.